This TCR beta chain was observed in a study of beta chain features in type 1 diabetes. The study's findings and limits: Type 1 diabetes patients had moderately but significantly shorter TCRB CDR3s in all four CD4+ subsets.

As every portion of the isolated RNA was reverse transcribed, the sequencing read expressed TCRB transcripts. Assay: immunoSEQ multiplex PCR; the TCRdb copy retains only in-frame clones and omits some. The sample has a few hundred thousand clones, roughly 17% seen once. The CDR3 extends over 11 amino acids. From germline, CDR1 is DFQATT and CDR2 SNEGSKA (reference sequence). The V gene lost 6 bases and the J gene lost 1 base, with 6 bases spanning the gap. Via the markers CD45RO/CCR7/CD25/CD127/CD95/CD27, stem cell-like memory, regulatory, central memory and naive CD4+ cells were sorted. Only a few counts were recorded for this clone. Its target is unknown.

The rearrangement joins TRBV20-1 to TRBJ1-1; D ambiguous. Input material: naive CD4+ T cells from blood. The origin of this receptor is a man aged 25-45 years with type 1 diabetes. CDR3 sequence reads: CSALWNTEAFF. The CDR3, as DNA: TGCAGTGCCTTGTGGAACACTGAAGCTTTCTTT.